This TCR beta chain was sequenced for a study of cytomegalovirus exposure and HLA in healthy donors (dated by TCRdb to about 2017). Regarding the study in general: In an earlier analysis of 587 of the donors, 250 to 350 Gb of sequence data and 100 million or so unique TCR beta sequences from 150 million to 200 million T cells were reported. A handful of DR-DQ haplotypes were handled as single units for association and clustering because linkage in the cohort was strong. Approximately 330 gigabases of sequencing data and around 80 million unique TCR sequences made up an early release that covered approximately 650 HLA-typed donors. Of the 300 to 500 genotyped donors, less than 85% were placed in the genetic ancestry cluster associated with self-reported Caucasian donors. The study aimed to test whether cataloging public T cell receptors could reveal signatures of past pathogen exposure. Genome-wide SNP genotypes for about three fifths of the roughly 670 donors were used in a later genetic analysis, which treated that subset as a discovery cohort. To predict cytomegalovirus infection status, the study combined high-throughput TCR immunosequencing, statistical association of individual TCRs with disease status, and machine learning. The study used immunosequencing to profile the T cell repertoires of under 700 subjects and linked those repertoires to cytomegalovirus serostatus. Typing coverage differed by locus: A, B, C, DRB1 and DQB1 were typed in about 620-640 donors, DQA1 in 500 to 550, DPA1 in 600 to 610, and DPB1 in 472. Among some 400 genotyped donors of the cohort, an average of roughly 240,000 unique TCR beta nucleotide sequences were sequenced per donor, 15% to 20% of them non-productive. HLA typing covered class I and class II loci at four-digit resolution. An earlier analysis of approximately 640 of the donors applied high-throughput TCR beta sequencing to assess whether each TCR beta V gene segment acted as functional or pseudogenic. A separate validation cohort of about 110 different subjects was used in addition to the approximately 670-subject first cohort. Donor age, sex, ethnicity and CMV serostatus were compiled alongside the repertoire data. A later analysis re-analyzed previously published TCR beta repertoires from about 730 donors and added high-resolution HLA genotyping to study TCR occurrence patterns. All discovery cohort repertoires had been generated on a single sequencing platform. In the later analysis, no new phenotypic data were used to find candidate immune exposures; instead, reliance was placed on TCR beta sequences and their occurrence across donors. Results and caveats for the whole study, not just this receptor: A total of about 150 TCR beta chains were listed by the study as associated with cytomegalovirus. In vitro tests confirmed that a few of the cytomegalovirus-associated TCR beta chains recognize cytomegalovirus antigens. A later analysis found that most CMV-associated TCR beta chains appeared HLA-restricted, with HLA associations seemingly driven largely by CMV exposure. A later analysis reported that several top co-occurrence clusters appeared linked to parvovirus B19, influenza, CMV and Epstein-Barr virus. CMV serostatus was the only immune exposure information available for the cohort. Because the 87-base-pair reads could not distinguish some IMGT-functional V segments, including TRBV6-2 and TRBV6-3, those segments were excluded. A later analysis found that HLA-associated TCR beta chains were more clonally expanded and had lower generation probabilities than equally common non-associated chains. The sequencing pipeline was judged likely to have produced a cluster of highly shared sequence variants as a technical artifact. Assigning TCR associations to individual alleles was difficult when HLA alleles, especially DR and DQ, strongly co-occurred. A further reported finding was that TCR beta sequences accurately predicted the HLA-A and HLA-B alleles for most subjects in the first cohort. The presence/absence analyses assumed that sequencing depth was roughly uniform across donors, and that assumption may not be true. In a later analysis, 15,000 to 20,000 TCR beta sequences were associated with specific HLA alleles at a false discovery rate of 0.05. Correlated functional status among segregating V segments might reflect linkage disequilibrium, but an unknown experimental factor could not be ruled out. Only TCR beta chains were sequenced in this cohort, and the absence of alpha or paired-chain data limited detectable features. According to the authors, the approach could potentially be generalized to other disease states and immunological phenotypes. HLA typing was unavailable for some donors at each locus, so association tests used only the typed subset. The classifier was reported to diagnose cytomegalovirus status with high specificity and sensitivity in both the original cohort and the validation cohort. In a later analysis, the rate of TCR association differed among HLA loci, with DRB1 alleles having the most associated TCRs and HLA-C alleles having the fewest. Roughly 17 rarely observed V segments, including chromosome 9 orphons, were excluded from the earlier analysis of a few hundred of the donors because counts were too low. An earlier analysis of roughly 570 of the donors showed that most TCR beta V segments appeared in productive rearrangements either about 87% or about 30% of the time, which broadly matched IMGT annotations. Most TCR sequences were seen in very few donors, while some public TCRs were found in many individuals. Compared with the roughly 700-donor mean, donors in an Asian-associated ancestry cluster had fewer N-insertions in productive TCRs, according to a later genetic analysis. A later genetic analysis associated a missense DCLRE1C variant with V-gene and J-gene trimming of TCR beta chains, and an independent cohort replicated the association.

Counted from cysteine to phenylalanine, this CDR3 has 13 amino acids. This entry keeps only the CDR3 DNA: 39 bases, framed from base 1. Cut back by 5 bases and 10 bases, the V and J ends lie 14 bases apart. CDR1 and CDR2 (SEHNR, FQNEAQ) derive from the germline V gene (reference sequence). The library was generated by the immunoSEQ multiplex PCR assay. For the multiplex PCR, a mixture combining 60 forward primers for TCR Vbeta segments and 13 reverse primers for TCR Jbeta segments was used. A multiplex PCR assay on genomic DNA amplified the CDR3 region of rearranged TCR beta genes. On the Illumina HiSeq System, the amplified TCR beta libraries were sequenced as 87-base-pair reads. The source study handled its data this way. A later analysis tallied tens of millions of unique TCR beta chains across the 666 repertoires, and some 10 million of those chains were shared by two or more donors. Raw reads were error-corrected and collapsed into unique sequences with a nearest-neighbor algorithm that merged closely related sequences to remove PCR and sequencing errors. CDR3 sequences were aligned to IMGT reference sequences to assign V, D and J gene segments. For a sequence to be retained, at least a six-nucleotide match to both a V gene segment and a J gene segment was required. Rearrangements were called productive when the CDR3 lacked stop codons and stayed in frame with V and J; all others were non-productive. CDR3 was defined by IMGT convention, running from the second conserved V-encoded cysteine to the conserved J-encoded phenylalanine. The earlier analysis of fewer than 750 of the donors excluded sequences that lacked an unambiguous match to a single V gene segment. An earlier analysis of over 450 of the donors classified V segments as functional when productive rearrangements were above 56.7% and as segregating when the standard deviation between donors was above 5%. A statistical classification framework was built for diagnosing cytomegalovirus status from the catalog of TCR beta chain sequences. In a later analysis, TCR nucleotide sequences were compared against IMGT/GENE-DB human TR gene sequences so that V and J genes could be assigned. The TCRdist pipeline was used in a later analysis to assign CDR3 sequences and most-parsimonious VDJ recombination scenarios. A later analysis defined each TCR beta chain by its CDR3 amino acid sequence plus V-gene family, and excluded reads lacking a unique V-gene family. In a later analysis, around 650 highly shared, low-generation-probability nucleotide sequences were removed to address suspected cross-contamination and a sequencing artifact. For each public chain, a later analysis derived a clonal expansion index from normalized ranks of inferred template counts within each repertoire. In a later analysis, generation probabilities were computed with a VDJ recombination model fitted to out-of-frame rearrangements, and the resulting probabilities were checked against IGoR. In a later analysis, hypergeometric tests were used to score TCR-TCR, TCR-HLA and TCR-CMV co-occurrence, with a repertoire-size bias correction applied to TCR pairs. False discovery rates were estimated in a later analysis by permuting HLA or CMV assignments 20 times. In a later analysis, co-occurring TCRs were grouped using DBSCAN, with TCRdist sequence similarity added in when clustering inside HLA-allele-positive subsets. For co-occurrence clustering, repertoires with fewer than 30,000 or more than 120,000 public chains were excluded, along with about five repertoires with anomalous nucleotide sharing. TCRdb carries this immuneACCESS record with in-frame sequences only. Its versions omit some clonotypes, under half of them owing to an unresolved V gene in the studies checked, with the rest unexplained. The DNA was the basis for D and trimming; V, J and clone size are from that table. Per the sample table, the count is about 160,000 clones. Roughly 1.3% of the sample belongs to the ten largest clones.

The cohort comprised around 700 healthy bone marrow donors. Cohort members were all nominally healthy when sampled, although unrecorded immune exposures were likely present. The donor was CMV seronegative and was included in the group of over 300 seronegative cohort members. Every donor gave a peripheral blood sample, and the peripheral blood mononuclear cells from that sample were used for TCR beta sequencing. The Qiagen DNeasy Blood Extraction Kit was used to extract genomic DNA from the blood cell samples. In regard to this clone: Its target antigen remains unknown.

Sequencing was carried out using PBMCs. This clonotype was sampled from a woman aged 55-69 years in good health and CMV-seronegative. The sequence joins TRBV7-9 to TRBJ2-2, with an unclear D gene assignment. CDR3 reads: CASSLIPGEELFF. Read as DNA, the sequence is TGTGCCAGCAGCCTCATACCAGGCGAGGAGCTGTTTTTT. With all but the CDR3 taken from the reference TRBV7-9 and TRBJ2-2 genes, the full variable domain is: DTGVSQNPRHKITKRGQNVTFRCDPISEHNRLYWYRQTLGQGPEFLTYFQNEAQLEKSRLLSDRFSAERPKGSFSTLEIQRTEQGDSAMYLCASSLIPGEELFFGEGSRLTVL.